This T cell receptor (beta chain) derives from a study of blood T cell repertoires in COVID-19. J gave up 6 bases and V 1 base, and 7 bases lay outside the gene matches. The V gene's germline CDR1 is SEHNR and CDR2 FQNEAQ (reference sequence). This CDR3 region has 15 residues. This clone appeared many times. Sequencing was performed with immunoSEQ multiplex PCR; in TCRdb, only in-frame clones are kept and a portion is missing. The sample yields some 320,000 clones, 89% seen once. The TCR was taken from a woman under 40 with COVID-19, enrolled during active disease. V usage is TRBV7-9 and J usage is TRBJ1-2; 8 bases line up with TRBD1. The specimen sequenced was peripheral blood. The CDR3 protein is CASSLGQGLEDGYTF. In DNA form, the CDR3 reads TGTGCCAGCAGCTTAGGACAGGGGTTGGAGGATGGCTACACCTTC.